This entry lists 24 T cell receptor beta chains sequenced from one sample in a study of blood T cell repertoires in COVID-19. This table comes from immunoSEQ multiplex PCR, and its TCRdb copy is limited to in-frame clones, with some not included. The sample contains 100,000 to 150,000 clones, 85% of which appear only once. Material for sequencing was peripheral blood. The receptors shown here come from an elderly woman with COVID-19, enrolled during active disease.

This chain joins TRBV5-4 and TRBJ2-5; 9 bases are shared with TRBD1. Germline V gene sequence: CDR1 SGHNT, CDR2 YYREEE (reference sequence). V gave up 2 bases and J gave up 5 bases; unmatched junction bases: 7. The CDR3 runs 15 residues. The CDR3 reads CASSLPGTGPETQYF. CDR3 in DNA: TGTGCCAGCAGCTTACCCGGGACAGGGCCGGAGACCCAGTACTTC.

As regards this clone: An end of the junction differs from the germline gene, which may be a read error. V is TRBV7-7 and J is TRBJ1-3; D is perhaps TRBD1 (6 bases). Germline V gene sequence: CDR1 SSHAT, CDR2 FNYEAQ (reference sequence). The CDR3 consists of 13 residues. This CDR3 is CASSPDRGNTIYF. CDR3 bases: TGTGCTAGCAGCCCCGACAGGGGAAACACCATATATTTT.

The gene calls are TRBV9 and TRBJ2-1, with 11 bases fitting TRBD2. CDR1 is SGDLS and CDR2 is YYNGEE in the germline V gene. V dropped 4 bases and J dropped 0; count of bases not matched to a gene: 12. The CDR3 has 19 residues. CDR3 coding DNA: TGTGCCAGCAGCCCCGGCGGGACTAGCGGTTGGGGCTCCTACAATGAGCAGTTCTTC. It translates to CASSPGGTSGWGSYNEQFF.

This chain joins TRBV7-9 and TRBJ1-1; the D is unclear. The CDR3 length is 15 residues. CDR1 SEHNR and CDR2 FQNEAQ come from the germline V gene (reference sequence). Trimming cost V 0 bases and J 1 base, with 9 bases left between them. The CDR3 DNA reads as TGTGCCAGCAGCTTAGCAAGAGGCAAGAACACTGAAGCTTTCTTT. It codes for CASSLARGKNTEAFF.

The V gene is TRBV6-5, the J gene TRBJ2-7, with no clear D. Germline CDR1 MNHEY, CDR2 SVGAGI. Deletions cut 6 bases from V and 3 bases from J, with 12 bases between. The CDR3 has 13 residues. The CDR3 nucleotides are TGTGCCAGCAGGGCGGTCCGGATCTACGAGCAGTACTTC. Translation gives CASRAVRIYEQYF.

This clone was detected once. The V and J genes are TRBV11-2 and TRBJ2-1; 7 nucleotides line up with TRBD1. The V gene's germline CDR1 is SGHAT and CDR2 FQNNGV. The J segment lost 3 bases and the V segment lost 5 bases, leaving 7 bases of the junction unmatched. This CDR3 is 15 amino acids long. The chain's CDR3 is CASSTGTVIYNEQFF. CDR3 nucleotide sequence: TGTGCCAGCAGCACCGGGACAGTTATCTACAATGAGCAGTTCTTC. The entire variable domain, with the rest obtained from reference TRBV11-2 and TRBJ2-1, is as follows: EAGVAQSPRYKIIEKRQSVAFWCNPISGHATLYWYQQILGQGPKLLIQFQNNGVVDDSQLPKDRFSAERLKGVDSTLKIQPAKLEDSAVYLCASSTGTVIYNEQFFGPGTRLTVL.

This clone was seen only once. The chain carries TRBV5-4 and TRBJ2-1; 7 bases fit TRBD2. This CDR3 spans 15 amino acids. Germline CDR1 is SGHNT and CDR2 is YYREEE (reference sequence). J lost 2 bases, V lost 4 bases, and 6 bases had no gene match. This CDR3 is CASSPLAGAYNEQFF. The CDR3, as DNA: TGTGCCAGCAGCCCGTTGGCGGGAGCCTACAATGAGCAGTTCTTC.

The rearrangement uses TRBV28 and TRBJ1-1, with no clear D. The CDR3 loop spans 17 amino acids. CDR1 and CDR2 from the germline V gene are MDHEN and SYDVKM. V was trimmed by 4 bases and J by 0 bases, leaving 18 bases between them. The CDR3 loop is CASSSPPQVTVNTEAFF. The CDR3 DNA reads TGTGCCAGCAGTTCCCCCCCTCAGGTGACGGTGAACACTGAAGCTTTCTTT.

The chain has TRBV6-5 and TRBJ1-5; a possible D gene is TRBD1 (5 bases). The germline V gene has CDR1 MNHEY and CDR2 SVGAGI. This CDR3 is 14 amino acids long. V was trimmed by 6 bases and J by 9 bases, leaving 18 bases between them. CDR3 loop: CASSAKGANVPQHF. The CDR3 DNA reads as TGTGCCAGCAGCGCAAAAGGGGCCAATGTGCCCCAGCATTTT.

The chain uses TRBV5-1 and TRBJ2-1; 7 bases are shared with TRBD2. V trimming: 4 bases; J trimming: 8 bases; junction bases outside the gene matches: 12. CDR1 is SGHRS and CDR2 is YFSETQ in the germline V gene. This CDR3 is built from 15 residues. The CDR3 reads CASSPGLTEGDEQFF. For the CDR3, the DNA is TGCGCCAGCAGCCCGGGACTAACTGAAGGGGATGAGCAGTTCTTC.

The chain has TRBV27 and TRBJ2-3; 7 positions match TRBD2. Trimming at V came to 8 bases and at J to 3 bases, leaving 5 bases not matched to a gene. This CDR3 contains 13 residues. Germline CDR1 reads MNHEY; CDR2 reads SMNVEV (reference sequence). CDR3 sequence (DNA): TGTGCCAGCGGAACCGGGGGGACAGATACGCAGTATTTT. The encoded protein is CASGTGGTDTQYF.

The CDR3 sequence: CASSPGNEQFF. In DNA form, the CDR3 reads TGTGCCAGCAGTCCGGGGAATGAGCAGTTCTTC. V and J are TRBV28 and TRBJ2-1; D possibly corresponds to TRBD2 (5 bases). Germline V gene data show CDR1 as MDHEN and CDR2 as SYDVKM. The CDR3 has 11 residues. V lost 5 bases, J lost 7 bases, and 6 bases lay in between.

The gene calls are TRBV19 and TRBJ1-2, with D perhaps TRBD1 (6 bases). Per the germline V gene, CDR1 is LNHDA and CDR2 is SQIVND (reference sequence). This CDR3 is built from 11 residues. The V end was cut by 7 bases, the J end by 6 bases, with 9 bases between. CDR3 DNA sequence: TGTGCCAGTACCAGGGGTAATGGCTACACCTTC. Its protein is CASTRGNGYTF.

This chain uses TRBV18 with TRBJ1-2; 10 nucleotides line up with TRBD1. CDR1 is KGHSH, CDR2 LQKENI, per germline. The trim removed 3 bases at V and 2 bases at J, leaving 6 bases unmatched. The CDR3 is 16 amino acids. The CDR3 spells CASSPATGQGNYGYTF. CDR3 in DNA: TGTGCCAGCTCACCTGCAACGGGACAGGGGAACTATGGCTACACCTTC.

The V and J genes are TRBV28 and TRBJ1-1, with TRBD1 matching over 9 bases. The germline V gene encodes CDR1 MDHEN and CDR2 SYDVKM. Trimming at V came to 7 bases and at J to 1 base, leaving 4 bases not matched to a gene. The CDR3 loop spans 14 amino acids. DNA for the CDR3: TGTGCCAGCACCGGACAGGGGAGGAACACTGAAGCTTTCTTT. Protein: CASTGQGRNTEAFF.

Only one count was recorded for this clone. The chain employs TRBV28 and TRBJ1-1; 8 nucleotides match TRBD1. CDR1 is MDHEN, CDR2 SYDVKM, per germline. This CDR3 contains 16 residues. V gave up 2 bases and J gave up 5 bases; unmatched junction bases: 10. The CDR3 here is CASSLSRGLLPTEAFF. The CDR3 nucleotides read TGTGCCAGCAGTTTAAGCAGGGGGCTACTCCCGACTGAAGCTTTCTTT.

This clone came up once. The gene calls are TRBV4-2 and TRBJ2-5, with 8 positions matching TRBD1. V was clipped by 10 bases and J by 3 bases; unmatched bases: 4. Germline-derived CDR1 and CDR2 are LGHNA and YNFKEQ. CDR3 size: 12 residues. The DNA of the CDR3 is TGTGCCAAAGGACAGGGTAAAGAGACCCAGTACTTC. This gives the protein CAKGQGKETQYF.

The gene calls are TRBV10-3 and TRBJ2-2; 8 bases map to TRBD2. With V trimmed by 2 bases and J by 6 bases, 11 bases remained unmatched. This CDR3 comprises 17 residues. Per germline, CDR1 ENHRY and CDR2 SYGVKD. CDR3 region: CAISERAGATGAGELFF. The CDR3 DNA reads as TGTGCCATCAGTGAGAGAGCGGGGGCCACCGGGGCCGGGGAGCTGTTTTTT.

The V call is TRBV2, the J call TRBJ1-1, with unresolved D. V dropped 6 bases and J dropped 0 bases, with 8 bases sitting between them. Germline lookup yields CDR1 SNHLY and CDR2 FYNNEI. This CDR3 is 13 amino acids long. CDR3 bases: TGTGCCAGCAGAGAAATCATGAACACTGAAGCTTTCTTT. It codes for CASREIMNTEAFF.

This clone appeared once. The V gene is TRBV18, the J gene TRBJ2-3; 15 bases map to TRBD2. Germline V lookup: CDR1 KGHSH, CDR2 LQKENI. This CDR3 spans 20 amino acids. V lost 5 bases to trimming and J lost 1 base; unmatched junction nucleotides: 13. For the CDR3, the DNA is TGTGCCAGCTCATCCCTACCGGGACTAGCGGGAGGTGGCGGCACAGATACGCAGTATTTT. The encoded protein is CASSSLPGLAGGGGTDTQYF.

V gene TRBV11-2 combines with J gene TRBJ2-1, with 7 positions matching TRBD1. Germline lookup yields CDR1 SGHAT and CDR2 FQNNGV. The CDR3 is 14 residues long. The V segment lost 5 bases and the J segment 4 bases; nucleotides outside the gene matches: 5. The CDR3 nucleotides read TGTGCCAGCAGCCCCTCGGGACAGTACAATGAGCAGTTCTTC. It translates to CASSPSGQYNEQFF.

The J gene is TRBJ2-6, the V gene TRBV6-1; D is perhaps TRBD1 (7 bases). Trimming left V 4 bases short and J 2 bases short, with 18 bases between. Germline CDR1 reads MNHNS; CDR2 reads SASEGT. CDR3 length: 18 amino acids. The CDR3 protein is CASSAPGGIGAGANVLTF. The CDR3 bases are TGTGCCAGCAGTGCCCCAGGGGGGATCGGAGCTGGGGCCAACGTCCTGACTTTC.

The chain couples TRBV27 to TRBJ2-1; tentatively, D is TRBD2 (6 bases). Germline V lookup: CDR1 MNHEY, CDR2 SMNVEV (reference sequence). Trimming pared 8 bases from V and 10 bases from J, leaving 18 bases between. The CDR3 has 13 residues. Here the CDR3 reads CASYKWEAGEQFF. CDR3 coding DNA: TGTGCCAGCTATAAATGGGAGGCAGGGGAGCAGTTCTTC.

As DNA, the CDR3 is TGTGCCAGCAGCCAAGCGGGGGGCGACTATGGCTACACCTTC. Its protein is CASSQAGGDYGYTF. The chain couples TRBV4-2 to TRBJ1-2; D possibly corresponds to TRBD1 (6 bases). V shed 1 base and J shed 3 bases, with 9 bases lying between them. This CDR3 is built from 14 residues. CDR1 is LGHNA and CDR2 is YNFKEQ in the germline V gene.